This T cell receptor (beta chain) was recorded in a study of T cell responses to AZD1222 COVID-19 vaccine. The study, taken as a whole, reports: Clonal diversity was possibly underestimated, and the donors were mostly white British, with more females. Samples come after the peak T cell response, not at day 14. Nearly half of spike-specific TCRs reportedly target variant regions that are unmutated in the B.1.351 and B.1.1.7 variants.

V lost 5 bases and J 6 bases, leaving 16 bases between the germline ends. CDR1 MGHDK and CDR2 SYGVNS come from the germline V gene. This CDR3 is built from 15 residues. Sequencing used immunoSEQ multiplex PCR; TCRdb keeps in-frame clones, though not all of them. The sample has over 120,000 clones; 93% are singletons. As for this clone: The antigen remains undetermined.

This receptor was obtained from an adult in good health. The chain has TRBV25-1 and TRBJ2-2; perhaps TRBD1 as D (6 bases). Sequencing was performed on peripheral blood, taken on day 0 of AZD1222 vaccination. The CDR3 reads CASSIRQAQAGELFF. The CDR3 DNA reads as TGTGCCAGCAGTATTCGACAGGCTCAGGCCGGGGAGCTGTTTTTT.